A selection of T cell receptor beta chains follows, all from one sample in a study of T cells after somatic rescue of genetic block. Method: immunoSEQ multiplex PCR; TCRdb's copy keeps in-frame clones and lacks some. In the table there are fewer than 15,000 clones, around three quarters of which are singletons. Material for sequencing was peripheral blood mononuclear cells (PBMCs). The receptor source for this set is a boy younger than 18. The CDR3 runs from the conserved cysteine through the conserved F or W. D genes are given only for firm matches. Some rows mark clone size as missing; the rest say once, few, many or name a class of expanded clone.

J gene: TRBJ2-5
D gene: NA
clone size: NA
V gene: TRBV6-6
CDR3 protein: CASRLDQTQYF
CDR3 DNA: TGTGCCAGCAGACTAGATCAGACCCAGTACTTC

J gene: TRBJ2-3
D gene: TRBD2
clone size: NA
V gene: TRBV25-1
CDR3 protein: CGEGADTQYF
CDR3 DNA: TGTGGGGAGGGCGCAGATACGCAGTATTTT

J gene: TRBJ2-7
D gene: NA
clone size: NA
V gene: TRBV7-9
CDR3 protein: CASSYLTGIEQYF
CDR3 DNA: TGTGCCAGCAGCTACCTCACAGGGATCGAGCAGTACTTC

J gene: TRBJ2-7
D gene: NA
clone size: NA
V gene: TRBV15
CDR3 protein: CATSSDPSYEQYF
CDR3 DNA: TGTGCCACCAGCAGTGACCCTTCCTACGAGCAGTACTTC

J gene: TRBJ2-4
D gene: NA
clone size: NA
V gene: TRBV19
CDR3 protein: CASSILWGGAKNIQYF
CDR3 DNA: TGTGCCAGTAGTATCCTATGGGGAGGAGCCAAAAACATTCAGTACTTC

J gene: TRBJ2-3
D gene: TRBD2
clone size: once
V gene: TRBV28
CDR3 protein: CASSLWVAGSTDTQYF
CDR3 DNA: TGTGCCAGCAGTTTATGGGTAGCGGGTAGCACAGATACGCAGTATTTT

J gene: TRBJ1-3
D gene: NA
clone size: NA
V gene: TRBV6-1
CDR3 protein: CASKYRDTIYF
CDR3 DNA: TGTGCCAGCAAATATCGGGACACCATATATTTT

J gene: TRBJ1-1
D gene: NA
clone size: few
V gene: TRBV5-1
CDR3 protein: CASSLKGRTEAFF
CDR3 DNA: TGCGCCAGCAGCTTGAAAGGGAGGACTGAAGCTTTCTTT

J gene: TRBJ2-1
D gene: TRBD1
clone size: many
V gene: TRBV5-1
CDR3 protein: CASSLVLGQPYNEQFF
CDR3 DNA: TGCGCCAGCAGCTTGGTGTTGGGACAGCCCTACAATGAGCAGTTCTTC

J gene: TRBJ1-1
D gene: TRBD1
clone size: few
V gene: TRBV7-9
CDR3 protein: CASSLRDSNTEAFF
CDR3 DNA: TGTGCCAGCAGCCTCCGGGACAGCAACACTGAAGCTTTCTTT

J gene: TRBJ2-7
D gene: TRBD2
clone size: NA
V gene: TRBV7-9
CDR3 protein: CASMKGLAGASYEQYF
CDR3 DNA: TGTGCCAGCATGAAAGGACTAGCGGGAGCATCCTACGAGCAGTACTTC

J gene: TRBJ2-2
D gene: NA
clone size: few
V gene: TRBV7-9
CDR3 protein: CASSLGVSPGELFF
CDR3 DNA: TGTGCCAGCAGCTTAGGGGTTAGCCCCGGGGAGCTGTTTTTT

J gene: TRBJ1-2
D gene: NA
clone size: once
V gene: TRBV28
CDR3 protein: CASSFAGRGNYGYTF
CDR3 DNA: TGTGCCAGCAGTTTCGCAGGGAGGGGTAACTATGGCTACACCTTC

J gene: TRBJ2-5
D gene: TRBD1
clone size: once
V gene: TRBV28
CDR3 protein: CASSYRGQETQYF
CDR3 DNA: TGTGCCAGCAGCTACAGGGGTCAAGAGACCCAGTACTTC

J gene: TRBJ2-3
D gene: TRBD2
clone size: NA
V gene: TRBV28
CDR3 protein: CASSYASGRSTDTQYF
CDR3 DNA: TGTGCCAGCAGTTATGCTAGCGGGAGAAGCACAGATACGCAGTATTTT

J gene: TRBJ2-1
D gene: NA
clone size: NA
V gene: TRBV9
CDR3 protein: CASSVEGEIYNEQFF
CDR3 DNA: TGTGCCAGCAGCGTAGAGGGGGAAATATACAATGAGCAGTTCTTC

J gene: TRBJ1-2
D gene: TRBD1
clone size: NA
V gene: TRBV6-6
CDR3 protein: CASSYQRDRGAYGYTF
CDR3 DNA: TGTGCCAGCAGTTACCAACGGGACAGGGGTGCCTATGGCTACACCTTC

J gene: TRBJ1-5
D gene: NA
clone size: NA
V gene: TRBV19
CDR3 protein: CASTVEGSVGNQPQHF
CDR3 DNA: TGTGCCAGTACCGTGGAGGGGAGTGTAGGCAATCAGCCCCAGCATTTT

J gene: TRBJ2-5
D gene: NA
clone size: NA
V gene: TRBV5-1
CDR3 protein: CASSWGEGGTQYF
CDR3 DNA: TGCGCCAGCAGCTGGGGGGAAGGGGGGACCCAGTACTTC

J gene: TRBJ1-5
D gene: NA
clone size: NA
V gene: TRBV7-9
CDR3 protein: CASSLYPGDSNQPQHF
CDR3 DNA: TGTGCCAGCAGCTTGTACCCTGGGGATAGCAATCAGCCCCAGCATTTT

J gene: TRBJ2-5
D gene: TRBD1
clone size: NA
V gene: TRBV27
CDR3 protein: CASSTYGTGETQYF
CDR3 DNA: TGTGCCAGCAGTACGTATGGGACAGGGGAGACCCAGTACTTC

J gene: TRBJ1-1
D gene: TRBD1
clone size: NA
V gene: TRBV27
CDR3 protein: CASSLRQGRKTEAFF
CDR3 DNA: TGTGCCAGCAGTCTCCGACAGGGAAGAAAGACTGAAGCTTTCTTT

J gene: TRBJ2-7
D gene: NA
clone size: NA
V gene: TRBV19
CDR3 protein: CASSIEEQYEQYF
CDR3 DNA: TGTGCCAGTAGTATAGAGGAGCAATACGAGCAGTACTTC

J gene: TRBJ2-5
D gene: NA
clone size: NA
V gene: TRBV6-5
CDR3 protein: CASSPGAGSQETQYF
CDR3 DNA: TGTGCCAGCAGTCCGGGGGCAGGCTCTCAAGAGACCCAGTACTTC

J gene: TRBJ1-1
D gene: NA
clone size: NA
V gene: TRBV2
CDR3 protein: CASRGGQMNTEAFF
CDR3 DNA: TGTGCCAGCAGGGGGGGTCAGATGAACACTGAAGCTTTCTTT

J gene: TRBJ2-2
D gene: TRBD1
clone size: few
V gene: TRBV12-5
CDR3 protein: CASGLSTGQGATGELFF
CDR3 DNA: TGTGCTAGTGGTCTCTCAACGGGACAGGGGGCCACCGGGGAGCTGTTTTTT

J gene: TRBJ1-6
D gene: NA
clone size: medium-sized
V gene: TRBV7-8
CDR3 protein: CASSLRQKVGSPLHF
CDR3 DNA: TGTGCCAGCAGCTTAAGACAGAAAGTAGGTTCACCCCTCCACTTT

J gene: TRBJ2-3
D gene: TRBD2
clone size: NA
V gene: TRBV7-8
CDR3 protein: CASSLVGTSGTDTQYF
CDR3 DNA: TGTGCCAGCAGCTTAGTGGGGACTAGCGGCACAGATACGCAGTATTTT

J gene: TRBJ1-1
D gene: NA
clone size: NA
V gene: TRBV28
CDR3 protein: CASSLGQLLEAFF
CDR3 DNA: TGTGCCAGCAGCCTAGGACAGCTTTTGGAAGCTTTCTTT

J gene: TRBJ2-5
D gene: NA
clone size: once
V gene: TRBV7-2
CDR3 protein: CASSSRHEETQYF
CDR3 DNA: TGTGCCAGCAGCTCCAGACACGAGGAGACCCAGTACTTC

J gene: TRBJ2-2
D gene: TRBD2
clone size: once
V gene: TRBV6-6
CDR3 protein: CASSYYLAGGPGELFF
CDR3 DNA: TGTGCCAGCAGTTACTACCTAGCGGGAGGGCCCGGGGAGCTGTTTTTT

J gene: TRBJ2-3
D gene: NA
clone size: NA
V gene: TRBV5-5
CDR3 protein: CASTAALYTDTQYF
CDR3 DNA: TGTGCCAGCACCGCTGCTCTTTACACTGATACGCAGTATTTT

J gene: TRBJ1-4
D gene: NA
clone size: NA
V gene: TRBV6-1
CDR3 protein: CASSGGGAGEKLFF
CDR3 DNA: TGTGCCAGCAGTGGTGGGGGGGCTGGGGAAAAACTGTTTTTT

J gene: TRBJ2-3
D gene: TRBD1
clone size: NA
V gene: TRBV2
CDR3 protein: CASRKTGTGTDTQYF
CDR3 DNA: TGTGCCAGCAGGAAGACAGGGACCGGCACAGATACGCAGTATTTT

J gene: TRBJ2-3
D gene: NA
clone size: NA
V gene: TRBV5-4
CDR3 protein: CASSTPLERGTDTQYF
CDR3 DNA: TGTGCCAGCAGCACCCCGCTAGAACGTGGCACAGATACGCAGTATTTT

J gene: TRBJ2-2
D gene: TRBD1
clone size: NA
V gene: TRBV6-4
CDR3 protein: CASSYPDRLLTGELFF
CDR3 DNA: TGTGCCAGCAGTTACCCGGACAGGCTCCTCACCGGGGAGCTGTTTTTT

J gene: TRBJ1-1
D gene: TRBD1
clone size: NA
V gene: TRBV2
CDR3 protein: CASKRYRGSSRATEAFF
CDR3 DNA: TGTGCCAGCAAGAGGTACAGGGGTTCGTCTAGGGCTACTGAAGCTTTCTTT

J gene: TRBJ2-5
D gene: TRBD1
clone size: NA
V gene: TRBV6-5
CDR3 protein: CASSYSGWTGQETQYF
CDR3 DNA: TGTGCCAGCAGTTACTCAGGATGGACAGGCCAAGAGACCCAGTACTTC

J gene: TRBJ2-5
D gene: NA
clone size: NA
V gene: TRBV28
CDR3 protein: CASSLSGKTQYF
CDR3 DNA: TGTGCCAGCAGTTTATCAGGGAAGACCCAGTACTTC

J gene: TRBJ1-6
D gene: NA
clone size: NA
V gene: TRBV9
CDR3 protein: CASSVMGRGNSPLHF
CDR3 DNA: TGTGCCAGCAGCGTGATGGGCAGGGGTAATTCACCCCTCCACTTT

J gene: TRBJ2-2
D gene: TRBD1
clone size: NA
V gene: TRBV6-5
CDR3 protein: CASTFRDRGHGELFF
CDR3 DNA: TGTGCCAGCACCTTCCGGGACAGGGGGCACGGGGAGCTGTTTTTT

J gene: TRBJ2-3
D gene: NA
clone size: NA
V gene: TRBV7-9
CDR3 protein: CASSPRLVDTQYF
CDR3 DNA: TGTGCCAGCAGCCCCAGACTAGTGGATACGCAGTATTTT

J gene: TRBJ1-1
D gene: NA
clone size: NA
V gene: TRBV7-9
CDR3 protein: CASSPDMRTEAFF
CDR3 DNA: TGTGCCAGCAGCCCCGACATGAGGACTGAAGCTTTCTTT

J gene: TRBJ2-3
D gene: TRBD1
clone size: medium-sized
V gene: TRBV9
CDR3 protein: CASSAPPGGRGTDTQYF
CDR3 DNA: TGTGCCAGCAGCGCCCCCCCAGGGGGCAGGGGCACAGATACGCAGTATTTT

J gene: TRBJ2-5
D gene: NA
clone size: once
V gene: TRBV5-1
CDR3 protein: CASSLGTQETQYF
CDR3 DNA: TGCGCCAGCAGCTTGGGGACTCAAGAGACCCAGTACTTC

J gene: TRBJ2-6
D gene: TRBD1
clone size: NA
V gene: TRBV5-6
CDR3 protein: CASSWSQGAKTGANVLTF
CDR3 DNA: TGTGCCAGCAGCTGGTCCCAGGGGGCGAAAACTGGGGCCAACGTCCTGACTTTC

J gene: TRBJ1-2
D gene: NA
clone size: NA
V gene: TRBV10-3
CDR3 protein: CAISDLGQGHGYTF
CDR3 DNA: TGTGCCATCAGTGATCTAGGACAAGGGCATGGCTACACCTTC

J gene: TRBJ1-2
D gene: NA
clone size: NA
V gene: TRBV28
CDR3 protein: CASSSQILQGNGYTF
CDR3 DNA: TGTGCCAGCAGTTCCCAAATCCTACAGGGAAATGGCTACACCTTC

J gene: TRBJ2-1
D gene: NA
clone size: NA
V gene: TRBV9
CDR3 protein: CASSLLATGYNEQFF
CDR3 DNA: TGTGCCAGCAGCTTACTAGCAACTGGATACAATGAGCAGTTCTTC

J gene: TRBJ1-5
D gene: TRBD1
clone size: once
V gene: TRBV7-9
CDR3 protein: CASTPGQGGNQPQHF
CDR3 DNA: TGTGCCAGCACACCTGGACAGGGCGGCAATCAGCCCCAGCATTTT

J gene: TRBJ2-2
D gene: NA
clone size: NA
V gene: TRBV6-1
CDR3 protein: CASSARENTGELFF
CDR3 DNA: TGTGCCAGCAGTGCCAGGGAGAACACCGGGGAGCTGTTTTTT

J gene: TRBJ1-2
D gene: NA
clone size: NA
V gene: TRBV5-1
CDR3 protein: CASSLVQGGGYTF
CDR3 DNA: TGCGCCAGCAGCTTGGTTCAGGGTGGTGGCTACACCTTC

J gene: TRBJ1-2
D gene: TRBD1
clone size: few
V gene: TRBV11-1
CDR3 protein: CASSPQGYYGYTF
CDR3 DNA: TGTGCCAGCAGCCCACAGGGGTACTATGGCTACACCTTC

J gene: TRBJ1-5
D gene: NA
clone size: once
V gene: TRBV27
CDR3 protein: CASSLEETEDQPQHF
CDR3 DNA: TGTGCCAGCAGTTTAGAGGAGACAGAAGATCAGCCCCAGCATTTT

J gene: TRBJ1-5
D gene: NA
clone size: NA
V gene: TRBV2
CDR3 protein: CASRSSLSNQPQHF
CDR3 DNA: TGTGCCAGCAGAAGCAGTTTAAGCAATCAGCCCCAGCATTTT

J gene: TRBJ2-7
D gene: TRBD2
clone size: NA
V gene: TRBV7-6
CDR3 protein: CASSQSLAGGFEQYF
CDR3 DNA: TGTGCCAGCAGCCAAAGTCTAGCGGGAGGATTCGAGCAGTACTTC

J gene: TRBJ2-1
D gene: NA
clone size: few
V gene: TRBV6-5
CDR3 protein: CASSIPDTCEQFF
CDR3 DNA: TGTGCCAGCAGCATCCCGGACACCTGTGAGCAGTTCTTC